Below, 12 T cell receptor beta chains from the same sample are listed, as sequenced in a study of regulatory T cells in long-lasting Graves disease (dated by TCRdb to the early 2020s). Per the publication, the time point label means: newly diagnosed GD, antithyroid drugs for less than 3 months. For both TCR sequencing and RNA sequencing, RNA was extracted from PBMCs using TRIzol. Receptors were amplified or captured by multiplex PCR. The run used an Illumina HiSeq 4000. To build TCR beta libraries, CDR3 regions were amplified by Arm-PCR using iRepertoire HTBI primers. Using fastp trimming at Q25 and MiXCR clonotype assembly, TCRdb reanalyzed the public sequencing data and kept in-frame beta chains. Each entry is one CDR3 protein sequence, shown with its most common DNA and genes. This sample has about 540,000 distinct CDR3 sequences in its table, and roughly 12% of those were observed once. Roughly 10% of the sample is in the top ten clones.

These records were also assigned to another study, of T cells in Graves' hyperthyroidism and ophthalmopathy.

The sample was peripheral blood mononuclear cells (PBMCs), taken at new diagnosis, from a patient treated with antithyroid drugs. The receptors were gathered from a man aged 30 to 45 with Graves disease. Donor details come from another sample of the same person, matched by shared clones.

This clonotype was counted between two and nine times. The chain uses TRBV6-2 or TRBV6-3 and TRBJ2-3, with TRBD2 matching 7 bases. Germline V gene sequence: CDR1 MNHEY, CDR2 SVGEGT. Trimming removed 6 bases from V and 5 bases from J; junction bases left unmatched: 8. The CDR3 length is 14 residues. The CDR3 coding sequence is TGTGCCAGCAGGAGCGGGATAGCGAGAGATACGCAGTATTTT. It yields the protein CASRSGIARDTQYF.

This chain joins TRBV5-4 and TRBJ1-2; D remains ambiguous. The CDR3 runs to 13 residues. Germline V gene data show CDR1 as SGHNT and CDR2 as YYREEE (reference sequence). Trimming removed 2 bases from V and 6 bases from J, with 11 bases in between. CDR3 in DNA: TGTGCCAGCAGCTTTGGCCAGGCGAATGGCTACACCTTC. It codes for CASSFGQANGYTF.

This clonotype has a count of ten or more. In DNA, the CDR3 is TGTGCCAGCAGTCCGACCGCGACGACTGCCTACGAGCAGTACTTC. It is translated as CASSPTATTAYEQYF. V usage is TRBV12-3 or TRBV12-4 and J usage is TRBJ2-7, with D unresolved. The germline V and J ends were trimmed by 5 bases and 2 bases, with 16 bases remaining between them. This CDR3 is built from 15 residues.

The chain carries TRBV20-1 and TRBJ2-2; 13 bases align to TRBD2. Germline V gives CDR1 DFQATT, CDR2 SNEGSKA (reference sequence). There are 17 residues in the CDR3. Trimming took 4 bases from V and 4 from J; bases not matched to a gene: 9. The CDR3 nucleotides are TGCAGTGCTATCCCGGGACTAGCGGGACTTTTCACCGGGGAGCTGTTTTTT. Protein: CSAIPGLAGLFTGELFF.

Many counts were recorded for this clonotype. The DNA of the CDR3 is TGTGCCAGCGGAACTCTTTTTAGCGGGAGATCGTCTGGGGAGCTGTTTTTT. Encoded protein: CASGTLFSGRSSGELFF. This chain connects TRBV6-2 or TRBV6-3 to TRBJ2-2; 9 bases line up with TRBD2. J lost 8 bases, V lost 8 bases, and 18 bases had no gene match. This CDR3 contains 17 residues. The germline CDR1 and CDR2 sequences are MNHEY and SVGEGT.

This clonotype was recorded at least ten times. The chain uses TRBV12-3 or TRBV12-4 and TRBJ1-2; 9 bases are a match to TRBD1. The CDR3 length is 14 residues. Trimming cost V 4 bases and J 7 bases; bases outside gene matches: 7. Here the CDR3 DNA reads TGTGCCAGCAGTTCCTCGGACAGGGGAGGTGGCTACACCTTC. Protein product: CASSSSDRGGGYTF.

This clonotype was counted at least ten times. The chain couples TRBV20-1 to TRBJ1-3; D remains ambiguous. The germline V gene encodes CDR1 DFQATT and CDR2 SNEGSKA (reference sequence). V was cut by 1 base and J by 0 bases, with 4 bases left in between. CDR3 length equals 13 residues. The CDR3 bases are TGCAGTGCTAGAGGCAACTCTGGAAACACCATATATTTT. This gives the protein CSARGNSGNTIYF.

The chain has TRBV19 and TRBJ2-7; 10 positions agree with TRBD2. Trimming removed 1 base from V and 2 bases from J; junction bases left unmatched: 11. This CDR3 has 18 residues. Germline assignment: CDR1 LNHDA and CDR2 SQIVND (reference sequence). CDR3 nucleotide sequence: TGTGCCAGTAGTATAGGTGCGGTAGCGGGAGGTGGAGCCTACGAGCAGTACTTC. Protein product: CASSIGAVAGGGAYEQYF.

This clonotype turned up a few times. The rearrangement links TRBV20-1 to TRBJ2-7; no firm D call. The CDR3 totals 16 residues. The germline V gene has CDR1 DFQATT and CDR2 SNEGSKA (reference sequence). V was shortened by 6 bases and J by 1 base, with 22 bases between the two germline ends. CDR3 coding DNA: TGCAGTGCCAGTAGGTCCGTGTCGCTAGTTTCCTACGAGCAGTACTTC. This sequence encodes CSASRSVSLVSYEQYF.

This clonotype was detected ten times or more. The chain is built from TRBV7-9 and TRBJ2-1; 9 nucleotides match TRBD1. The CDR3 runs to 14 residues. V shed 5 bases, J shed 5 bases, and the junction held 4 bases outside the gene matches. CDR1 and CDR2 from the germline V gene are SEHNR and FQNEAQ (reference sequence). The CDR3 reads CASSTRTGDNEQFF. The CDR3 nucleotides read TGTGCCAGCAGCACACGGACAGGGGACAATGAGCAGTTCTTC.

The chain recombines TRBV5-1 with TRBJ1-5; 11 bases are shared with TRBD1. The CDR3 contains 14 residues. CDR1 and CDR2 from the germline V gene are SGHRS and YFSETQ. CDR3 coding DNA: TGCGCTGGCAGCGTGGGACAGGGGGACCAGCCCCAGCATTTT. Translation gives CAGSVGQGDQPQHF.

Ten or more counts support this clonotype. The rearrangement joins TRBV12-3 or TRBV12-4 to TRBJ2-3; D is undetermined. The CDR3 runs to 14 residues. V was trimmed by 3 bases and J by 0 bases, leaving 7 bases between them. The CDR3 bases are TGTGCCAGCAGTTTTGCCCATAGCACAGATACGCAGTATTTT. Translated, it gives CASSFAHSTDTQYF.